These 5 T cell receptor beta chains came from one sample sequenced in a study of cytomegalovirus exposure and HLA in healthy donors. In the PCR, 60 Vbeta and 13 Jbeta primers were used. Repertoires were generated with immunoSEQ multiplex PCR, while TCRdb's copy carries only in-frame clones and drops some. The sample consists of over 50,000 clones, roughly 90% of them appearing once. Sequences were obtained from PBMCs. The receptors shown here come from a man younger than 40 in good health and CMV-seropositive.

This chain links TRBV28 with TRBJ1-2; no definite D call. Germline V CDR1 and CDR2: MDHEN, SYDVKM. The CDR3 runs to 13 residues. The V end was cut by 5 bases, the J end by 7 bases, with 14 bases between. The CDR3 DNA is TGTGCCAGCAGTCGCCCAGGAGGGTGTGGCTACACCTTC. Its protein is CASSRPGGCGYTF.

The chain is built from TRBV27 and TRBJ2-7; tentatively, D is TRBD2 (6 bases). V was shortened by 6 bases and J by 2 bases, with 17 bases between the two germline ends. Germline V gene data show CDR1 as MNHEY and CDR2 as SMNVEV (reference sequence). The CDR3 loop spans 15 amino acids. The CDR3 coding sequence is TGTGCCAGCAGCTCCTACCCCCGGGGGACCTACGAGCAGTACTTC. This encodes CASSSYPRGTYEQYF.

With respect to this clone: The sample holds other DNA sequences that translate to the same CDR3. The genes are TRBV6-1 and TRBJ2-1; no reliable D call. The CDR3 totals 11 residues. Trimming left V 4 bases short and J 9 bases short, with 7 bases between. Germline V CDR1 and CDR2: MNHNS, SASEGT. CDR3 amino acids: CASSVGREQFF. The CDR3, as DNA: TGTGCCAGCAGTGTTGGGCGTGAGCAGTTCTTC.

This clone appeared a single time. CDR3 bases: TGTGCCAGCAGCCGCACTAGCGAGAGCTCCTACGAGCAGTACTTC. The encoded protein is CASSRTSESSYEQYF. The chain uses TRBV7-6 and TRBJ2-7; 7 bases match TRBD2. The V gene's germline CDR1 is SGHVS and CDR2 FNYEAQ. V trimming: 5 bases; J trimming: 0 bases; junction bases outside the gene matches: 7. The CDR3 extends over 15 amino acids.

V and J are TRBV7-2 and TRBJ2-3; 9 nucleotides agree with TRBD2. V dropped 6 bases and J dropped 0; count of bases not matched to a gene: 7. This CDR3 is 16 amino acids long. Germline V gene lookup returns CDR1 SGHTA and CDR2 FQGNSA. DNA of the CDR3: TGTGCCAGCAGACGACGGACTAGCGCAAGCACAGATACGCAGTATTTT. Translated: CASRRRTSASTDTQYF.